This T cell receptor (beta chain) was identified during a study of T cell responses to AZD1222 COVID-19 vaccine. Study-wide results and limits: Among those given AZD1222, only five or six were seropositive at baseline. Unmutated variant regions are reportedly targeted by nearly half of spike-specific TCRs.

Produced via immunoSEQ multiplex PCR; TCRdb's table is partial and in-frame only. The sample has 100,000 to 150,000 clones, more than 80% seen once; the top ten hold approximately 4.4%. Worth noting for this clone: Its specificity is not known.

The CDR3 spans 17 residues. The junction had 7 bases not matched to a gene; V was cut back by 2 bases and J by 0 bases. CDR1 SGHKS and CDR2 YYEKEE come from the germline V gene (reference sequence). The sample consisted of peripheral blood, taken 28 days after the second AZD1222 dose. J is TRBJ1-4 and V is TRBV5-5, with TRBD1 matching over 7 bases. The TCR was taken from an adult who received the AZD1222 COVID-19 vaccine. CDR3 nucleotide sequence: TGTGCCAGCAGCTTTGGGGCAGGGGGACCAACTAATGAAAAACTGTTTTTT. Its protein is CASSFGAGGPTNEKLFF.